Listed here are 22 T cell receptor beta chains from one sample, sequenced in a study of a mutant IDH1 vaccine in newly diagnosed glioma. The time point is: week 11, during vaccination. A 20-mer mutant IDH1 peptide at 300 ug was injected subcutaneously with topical imiquimod. The antigens for these receptors are not known. Sequencing was performed with immunoSEQ multiplex PCR; in TCRdb, only in-frame clones are kept and a portion is missing. The table includes some 130,000 clones, around three quarters detected once. The sequenced sample was PBMCs, obtained from a glioma patient whose treatment included an IDH1 peptide vaccine. The receptors originated from a man aged 35 to 55 with glioma.

This chain joins TRBV28 and TRBJ2-3, with 9 bases identical to TRBD2. The germline V gene has CDR1 MDHEN and CDR2 SYDVKM. Trimming removed 3 bases from V and 6 bases from J; junction bases left unmatched: 10. The CDR3 covers 16 residues. This CDR3 reads CASSFDGGRAPDTQYF. The CDR3 region has the DNA TGTGCCAGCAGTTTCGATGGCGGGAGGGCCCCGGATACGCAGTATTTT.

This clone was counted between two and nine times. The rearrangement links TRBV27 to TRBJ2-6, with D perhaps given as TRBD1 or TRBD2 (6 bases each). Trimming left V 7 bases short and J 4 bases short, with 11 bases between. The germline CDR1 and CDR2 sequences are MNHEY and SMNVEV (reference sequence). CDR3 length: 14 amino acids. The CDR3 sequence is CASKGGAGANVLTF. CDR3 coding DNA: TGTGCCAGCAAGGGGGGTGCCGGGGCCAACGTCCTGACTTTC. Supplemented by reference TRBV27 and TRBJ2-6, the full variable domain reads EAQVTQNPRYLITVTGKKLTVTCSQNMNHEYMSWYRQDPGLGLRQIYYSMNVEVTDKGDVPEGYKVSRKEKRNFPLILESPSPNQTSLYFCASKGGAGANVLTFGAGSRLTVL.

CDR3 protein: CASSLAGTGALSGNTIYF. CDR3 nucleotide sequence: TGTGCCAGCAGCTTGGCGGGGACAGGAGCGCTCTCTGGAAACACCATATATTTT. This rearrangement joins TRBV5-4 to TRBJ1-3, with 8 nucleotides matching TRBD1. Germline V gives CDR1 SGHNT, CDR2 YYREEE (reference sequence). CDR3 length equals 18 residues. V lost 0 bases, J lost 0 bases, and 8 bases stayed unmatched.

This clone appeared a single time. CDR3 sequence (DNA): TGTGCCAGCAGTTTTGGCCAGGGAGGGTACGAGCAGTACTTC. As protein: CASSFGQGGYEQYF. The J gene is TRBJ2-7, the V gene TRBV27; 7 bases line up with TRBD2. V dropped 3 bases and J dropped 4; count of bases not matched to a gene: 6. Per the germline V gene, CDR1 is MNHEY and CDR2 is SMNVEV (reference sequence). There are 14 residues in the CDR3.

The V gene is TRBV18, the J gene TRBJ1-4; 8 bases agree with TRBD1. The V gene end was trimmed by 3 bases and the J gene end by 8 bases; junction bases not matched to a gene: 5. The CDR3 extends over 14 amino acids. The germline CDR1 and CDR2 sequences are KGHSH and LQKENI. The CDR3 loop is CASSPRGLGEKLFF. The CDR3 DNA reads as TGTGCCAGCTCACCCAGGGGGCTTGGAGAAAAACTGTTTTTT.

The chain joins TRBV5-1 to TRBJ1-1, with D hard to call. Germline assignment: CDR1 SGHRS and CDR2 YFSETQ. Trimming took off 3 bases at V and 3 bases at J, with 18 bases between the two ends. This CDR3 spans 16 amino acids. The CDR3 loop is CASSSIGGRLDTEAFF. CDR3 sequence (DNA): TGCGCCAGCAGCTCAATCGGAGGGCGTCTAGACACTGAAGCTTTCTTT.

The sample holds one count of this clone. J is TRBJ2-1 and V is TRBV5-6, with 10 bases aligning to TRBD2. The CDR3 is 16 residues long. The ends lost 4 bases at V and 8 bases at J; junction bases unmatched: 12. Germline lookup yields CDR1 SGHDT and CDR2 YYEEEE. Here the CDR3 DNA reads TGTGCCAGCAGCAAGGATGCTAGCGGGAGTCTAGATGAGCAGTTCTTC. Encoded protein: CASSKDASGSLDEQFF.

V is TRBV2 and J is TRBJ2-7, with 8 bases that match TRBD1. CDR1 is SNHLY, CDR2 FYNNEI, per germline. After removal of 7 bases from V and 5 bases from J, the junction contained 7 bases not matched to a gene. This CDR3 comprises 13 residues. CDR3 amino acids: CASTRAGGDEQYF. CDR3 sequence (DNA): TGTGCCAGCACTAGGGCAGGGGGCGACGAGCAGTACTTC.

As regards this clone: Other DNA sequences in this sample translate to the same CDR3. The V call is TRBV5-6, the J call TRBJ1-6, with D possibly TRBD1 on 6 matching bases. The CDR3 contains 15 residues. CDR1 and CDR2 from the germline V gene are SGHDT and YYEEEE. V lost 1 base to trimming and J lost 8 bases, with 13 bases between them. The CDR3 protein is CASSLWTVGDSPLHF. CDR3 nucleotides: TGTGCCAGCAGCTTGTGGACAGTGGGGGATTCACCCCTCCACTTT.

Written as DNA, the CDR3 is TGTGCCAGCAGCCGCGACAGGGGCGGGGGTCCCCAGTACTTC. Translated, it gives CASSRDRGGGPQYF. J is TRBJ2-5 and V is TRBV5-6, with D possibly being TRBD1 (8 bases). CDR3 length: 14 amino acids. The germline V and J ends were trimmed by 4 bases and 9 bases, with 19 bases remaining between them. CDR1 is SGHDT and CDR2 is YYEEEE in the germline V gene.

This chain joins TRBV19 and TRBJ1-2, with 7 bases aligning to TRBD1. Germline loops: CDR1 LNHDA, CDR2 SQIVND (reference sequence). Trimming removed 3 bases from V and 8 bases from J; junction bases left unmatched: 6. The CDR3 extends over 13 amino acids. For the CDR3, the DNA is TGTGCCAGTAGTATTTTCCAGGGGGGAGGCTACACCTTC. It encodes CASSIFQGGGYTF.

The rearrangement uses TRBV5-1 and TRBJ2-5; D unresolved. CDR3 length: 14 residues. V shed 4 bases and J shed 1 base, with 11 bases lying between them. Germline assignment: CDR1 SGHRS and CDR2 YFSETQ. CDR3 nucleotide sequence: TGCGCCAGCAGCCAGGACCTACCCCAAGAGACCCAGTACTTC. Protein sequence: CASSQDLPQETQYF. The whole variable domain, filled in from reference TRBV5-1 and TRBJ2-5, reads KAGVTQTPRYLIKTRGQQVTLSCSPISGHRSVSWYQQTPGQGLQFLFEYFSETQRNKGNFPGRFSGRQFSNSRSEMNVSTLELGDSALYLCASSQDLPQETQYFGPGTRLLVL.

J is TRBJ1-3 and V is TRBV5-6; tentative D call: TRBD1 (5 bases). V lost 4 bases, J lost 2 bases, and 13 bases lay in between. The CDR3 consists of 15 residues. CDR1 and CDR2 from the germline V gene are SGHDT and YYEEEE. Here the CDR3 DNA reads TGTGCCAGCAGCAGAGGCAGGGCAACTGGAAACACCATATATTTT. Its translation is CASSRGRATGNTIYF.

J is TRBJ2-7 and V is TRBV4-3; no firm D call. This CDR3 has 13 residues. Germline CDR1 and CDR2: LGHNA and YSLEER. V lost 4 bases and J lost 0, with 7 bases in between. The CDR3 DNA reads as TGCGCCAGCAGCCCCTCTCGCTCCTACGAGCAGTACTTC. Translation: CASSPSRSYEQYF.

The chain has TRBV6-5 and TRBJ1-1; 7 nucleotides agree with TRBD1. The CDR3 spans 14 residues. Per the germline V gene, CDR1 is MNHEY and CDR2 is SVGAGI. The V and J ends lost 5 bases and 9 bases, in that order; junction bases with no gene match: 12. The CDR3, as DNA: TGTGCCAGCAGTCCCCTGGGCAGGGGGGGGCAAGCTTTCTTT. Translating it yields CASSPLGRGGQAFF.

This clone was counted once. The chain couples TRBV11-3 to TRBJ1-2; 9 nucleotides agree with TRBD1. Trimming cost V 6 bases and J 8 bases; bases outside gene matches: 13. CDR3 length: 15 amino acids. Germline V gives CDR1 SGHNT, CDR2 YENEEA. This CDR3 reads CASSSQRGTGKGYTF. The CDR3 DNA reads TGTGCCAGCAGTTCTCAGCGGGGGACAGGGAAAGGCTACACCTTC.

CDR3 DNA: TGCGCCAGCAGCCAAGAAAGTACAGGGCGGTATGAAAAACTGTTTTTT. This sequence encodes CASSQESTGRYEKLFF. The chain has TRBV4-3 and TRBJ1-4; weak D call: TRBD1 (6 bases). Trimming pared 0 bases from V and 6 bases from J, leaving 14 bases between. Germline V gene data show CDR1 as LGHNA and CDR2 as YSLEER. The CDR3 is 16 residues long.

Only a few counts were recorded for this clone. The J gene is TRBJ1-1, the V gene TRBV28; D uncertain. This CDR3 is built from 16 residues. The V and J ends lost 7 bases and 5 bases respectively, with 23 bases between them. CDR1 and CDR2 from the germline V gene are MDHEN and SYDVKM. CDR3 coding DNA: TGTGCCAGCAACTTCCCCACAACCCAGGCGTATACTGAAGCTTTCTTT. Translated: CASNFPTTQAYTEAFF.

This clone was seen more than once but under ten times. The rearrangement uses TRBV6-5 and TRBJ1-4; D remains unclear. Trimming took off 7 bases at V and 10 bases at J, with 13 bases between the two ends. The CDR3 totals 12 residues. CDR1 is MNHEY and CDR2 is SVGAGI in the germline V gene. CDR3 sequence reads: CASMHLLAKLFF. The CDR3 DNA is TGTGCCAGCATGCACCTTTTGGCAAAACTGTTTTTT.

The chain links TRBV7-2 to TRBJ2-7, with D maybe TRBD2 (6 bases). This CDR3 region has 15 residues. Germline V gene data show CDR1 as SGHTA and CDR2 as FQGNSA. Trimming took off 5 bases at V and 2 bases at J, with 16 bases between the two ends. The CDR3 nucleotides are TGTGCCAGCAGCCCGAGCCGCGCGGGGACCTACGAGCAGTACTTC. Its protein product is CASSPSRAGTYEQYF.

The V gene is TRBV30, the J gene TRBJ2-1, with 11 bases identical to TRBD2. CDR3 length: 15 amino acids. Germline CDR1 reads GTSNPN; CDR2 reads SVGIG (reference sequence). V trimming: 3 bases; J trimming: 4 bases; junction bases outside the gene matches: 5. The CDR3: CAWRGTSGSYNEQFF. The CDR3 region has the DNA TGTGCCTGGAGGGGGACTAGCGGTTCATACAATGAGCAGTTCTTC. Supplemented by reference TRBV30 and TRBJ2-1, the full variable domain reads SQTIHQWPATLVQPVGSPLSLECTVEGTSNPNLYWYRQAAGRGLQLLFYSVGIGQISSEVPQNLSASRPQDRQFILSSKKLLLSDSGFYLCAWRGTSGSYNEQFFGPGTRLTVL.

The chain employs TRBV30 and TRBJ1-4; tentatively, D is TRBD1 (5 bases). The CDR3 extends over 13 amino acids. Germline assignment: CDR1 GTSNPN and CDR2 SVGIG (reference sequence). The germline V and J ends were trimmed by 5 bases and 4 bases, with 11 bases remaining between them. CDR3 DNA sequence: TGTGCCTGGGGGGGACGGTATAATGAAAAACTGTTTTTT. This sequence encodes CAWGGRYNEKLFF.